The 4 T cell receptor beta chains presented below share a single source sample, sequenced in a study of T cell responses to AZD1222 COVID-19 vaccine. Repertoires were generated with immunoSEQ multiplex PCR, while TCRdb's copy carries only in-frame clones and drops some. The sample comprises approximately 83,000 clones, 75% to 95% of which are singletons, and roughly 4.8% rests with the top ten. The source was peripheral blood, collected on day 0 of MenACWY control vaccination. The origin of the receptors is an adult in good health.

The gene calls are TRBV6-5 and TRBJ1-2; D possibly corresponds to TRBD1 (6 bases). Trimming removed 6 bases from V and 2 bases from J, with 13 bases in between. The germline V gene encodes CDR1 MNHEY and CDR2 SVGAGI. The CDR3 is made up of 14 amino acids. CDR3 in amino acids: CASRLQGPNYGYTF. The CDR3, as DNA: TGTGCCAGCAGACTACAGGGACCCAACTATGGCTACACCTTC.

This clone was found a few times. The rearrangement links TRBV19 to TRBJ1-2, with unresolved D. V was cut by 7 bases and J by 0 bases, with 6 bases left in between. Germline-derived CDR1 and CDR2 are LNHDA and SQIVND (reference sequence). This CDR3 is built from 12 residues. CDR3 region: CASTPPNYGYTF. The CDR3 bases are TGTGCCAGTACTCCTCCTAACTATGGCTACACCTTC.

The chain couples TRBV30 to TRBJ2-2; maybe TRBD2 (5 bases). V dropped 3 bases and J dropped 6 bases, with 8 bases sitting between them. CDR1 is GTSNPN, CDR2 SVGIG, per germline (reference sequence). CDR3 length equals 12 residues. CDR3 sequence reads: CAWRRDSGELFF. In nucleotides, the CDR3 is TGTGCCTGGAGGAGGGATTCCGGGGAGCTGTTTTTT. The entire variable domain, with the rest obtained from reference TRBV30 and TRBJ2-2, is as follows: SQTIHQWPATLVQPVGSPLSLECTVEGTSNPNLYWYRQAAGRGLQLLFYSVGIGQISSEVPQNLSASRPQDRQFILSSKKLLLSDSGFYLCAWRRDSGELFFGEGSRLTVL.

CDR3 amino acids: CASSSTLGQVNTGELFF. CDR3 nucleotides: TGTGCCAGCAGCTCGACATTGGGACAGGTGAACACCGGGGAGCTGTTTTTT. The chain combines TRBV14 with TRBJ2-2; 8 nucleotides line up with TRBD1. There are 17 residues in the CDR3. Per germline, CDR1 SGHDN and CDR2 FVKESK. Losses at the gene ends were 5 bases for V and 1 base for J; bases not matched to a gene: 9.